This TCR beta chain was identified during a study of Ad26.COV2.S vaccination and SARS-CoV-2 variants (dated by TCRdb to the early 2020s). About the study as a whole: Vaccine-arm donors came from COV1001, a multicentre, randomized, double-blind, placebo-controlled phase I-IIa trial of Ad26.COV2.S in healthy adults. Ad26.COV2.S was administered intramuscularly at a dose of 5x10^10 or 1x10^11 viral particles, either as one shot or as two shots given 56 days apart. The specificity and breadth of SARS-CoV-2-reactive T cell receptors after Ad26.COV2.S vaccination were assessed by TCRbeta repertoire sequencing. A total of 32 samples were included in the TCR-sequenced set, comprising roughly 19 Ad26.COV2.S vaccine recipients, 5 placebo recipients and 8 SARS-CoV-2 convalescent individuals. Trial participants were randomized into five groups of five: low-dose or high-dose Ad26.COV2.S given once or twice, or placebo on both occasions. Investigators did not know the trial group allocation while performing experiments and assessing outcomes.

Read against the paper, the sample's treatment or condition label means: some 20 received Ad26.COV2.S at low or high dose, single or two shots; 5 received placebo; per-sample allocation not given. For vaccine and placebo recipients, the sequenced repertoires came from samples collected on day 63 after the first injection. Between 29 July and 7 August 2020, Cohort 1b enrolled 20 to 30 adults aged 18-55 years at one site in Boston, USA. Ad26.COV2.S was a replication-incompetent adenovirus type 26 vector expressing a prefusion-stabilized SARS-CoV-2 spike protein from the original Wuhan strain. As concerns this clone: The antigen it binds to is not known. No base-level quality is on record; no much larger clone is a single base apart.

TCRbeta CDR3 regions were sequenced with the immunoSEQ Assay. After extraction, genomic DNA underwent amplification by bias-controlled multiplex PCR, followed by high-throughput sequencing. The paper's processing steps were these. To quantify the absolute abundance of every unique TCRbeta CDR3 region, sequences were collapsed and filtered. T cell fraction was estimated by normalization of TCRbeta template counts to usable DNA, with usable DNA being measured through amplification of reference genes present in all nucleated cells. Repertoire TCRs were annotated as SARS-CoV-2-specific by exact matching of V gene, CDR3 amino acid sequence and J gene to a known reactive TCR set. The reference SARS-CoV-2 TCR set came from MIRA and was filtered for enrichment in COVID-19-positive ImmuneCODE repertoires, removing public or cross-reactive TCRs. Drawing on the MIRA antigens, annotated TCRs were analysed further at the level of specific ORF or position within ORF. Breadth was defined as the number of annotated unique rearrangements divided by the total number of unique productive rearrangements, and depth was defined as the summed frequency of the annotated unique rearrangements. Two-sided Wilcoxon rank-sum tests were applied when comparing TCR breadth between groups. TCRdb took over this immuneACCESS table, retaining in-frame rearrangements with V and J assigned. Such tables are incomplete; in checked studies, under half of the missing clones stem from an unresolved V gene, and the remainder is unexplained. V and J calls and clone size are copied from that table; D and trimming were computed from the DNA. In this sample the table shows around 380,000 clones, 70% to 90% of which occur a single time. Under 3.5% of the sample goes to the ten largest clones.

The V end loses 6 bases and the J end loses 4 bases, and a stretch of 10 bases separates them. Looking up the germline V gene yields CDR1 MNHEY and CDR2 SVGAGI. From the cysteine through the phenylalanine, the CDR3 covers 14 amino acids. Of the read, only the CDR3 DNA is kept; its 42 bases are in frame from base 1. Overall study outcomes, separate from this receptor: Spike-specific TCR breadth was higher in Ad26.COV2.S recipients than in placebo recipients (P = 0.0014). Substantial breadth of spike-specific CD8+ and CD4+ T cell responses was reported after vaccination. It was noted by the authors that total T cell responses may have been underestimated by the TCR breadth and depth analyses. The study was not powered to compare responses between vaccine doses or regimens. Vaccine and placebo recipients had comparable non-spike TCR breadth, which fits with the vaccine containing only spike.

The chain is made from TRBV6-5 and TRBJ1-6, with an unclear D gene assignment. This TCR was sampled from a person aged 18-60 years who received the Ad26.COV2.S COVID-19 vaccine or a placebo. Source: peripheral blood, taken in a trial of Ad26.COV2.S vaccine versus placebo. CDR3 region: CASSGRRYNSPLHF. The nucleotide sequence is given as TGTGCCAGCAGCGGACGGAGGTATAATTCACCCCTCCACTTT.